Each of the 31 T cell receptor beta chains below was sequenced from the same sample in a study of CD8 T cells in Susac syndrome. It was with random hexamers that about 0.45 to 1 ug RNA was reverse transcribed. TCRdb re-analysed the immunoSEQ multiplex PCR reads in MiXCR, keeping a single row per CDR3 protein. The repertoire holds 150,000 or so distinct CDR3 sequences, with 85% to 95% as singletons. The source material was CD4+ T cells from PBMCs. The receptors originated from a human donor with Susac syndrome.

For the CDR3, the DNA is TGTGCCAGCAGCCAAGGGAGGGATGTCACCGGGGAGCTGTTTTTT. Translated, it gives CASSQGRDVTGELFF. The V call is TRBV4-2, the J call TRBJ2-2; tentative D call: TRBD2 (6 bases). The V gene lost 1 base and the J gene lost 4 bases, with 10 bases spanning the gap. Germline V gene sequence: CDR1 LGHNA, CDR2 YNFKEQ. This CDR3 comprises 15 residues.

The V call is TRBV20-1, the J call TRBJ2-7; D call uncertain. V gave up 1 base and J gave up 0 bases, with 4 bases separating them. Germline lookup yields CDR1 DFQATT and CDR2 SNEGSKA (reference sequence). This CDR3 spans 12 amino acids. The CDR3 sequence: CSARAFSYEQYF. In DNA, the CDR3 is TGCAGTGCTAGAGCCTTCTCCTACGAGCAGTACTTC.

The rearrangement joins TRBV3-1 to TRBJ2-7; D ambiguous. Trimming left V 1 base short and J 6 bases short, with 4 bases between. The CDR3 has 11 amino acids. Germline CDR1 reads LGHDT; CDR2 reads YNNKEL (reference sequence). CDR3 nucleotides: TGTGCCAGCAGCCAAGCTGGCGAGCAGTACTTC. Protein: CASSQAGEQYF.

This rearrangement joins TRBV20-1 to TRBJ2-7, with D maybe TRBD1 (5 bases). Germline V gene sequence: CDR1 DFQATT, CDR2 SNEGSKA (reference sequence). The CDR3 has 12 residues. Trimming cost V 6 bases and J 1 base, with 10 bases left between them. The CDR3 is CSARVGSYEQYF. The CDR3 DNA reads as TGCAGTGCCAGGGTAGGGTCCTACGAGCAGTACTTC.

The chain employs TRBV14 and TRBJ1-2; TRBD1 matches at 9 bases. V shed 4 bases and J 4 bases; nucleotides not matched to a gene: 16. The CDR3 length is 18 residues. Germline lookup yields CDR1 SGHDN and CDR2 FVKESK. CDR3 sequence reads: CASSPGPGQGEIAYGYTF. The CDR3 nucleotides are TGTGCCAGCAGCCCGGGGCCGGGACAGGGAGAAATCGCCTATGGCTACACCTTC.

V and J are TRBV27 and TRBJ1-2; the match to TRBD1 covers 8 bases. V lost 5 bases to trimming and J lost 8 bases; unmatched junction nucleotides: 13. Per the germline V gene, CDR1 is MNHEY and CDR2 is SMNVEV (reference sequence). This CDR3 has 15 residues. DNA of the CDR3: TGTGCCAGCAGTCTATTAGGACAGGGTCAGGTGGGCTACACCTTC. This codes for CASSLLGQGQVGYTF.

The chain uses TRBV20-1 and TRBJ1-1, with TRBD1 as a possible D gene (6 bases). Germline V gene data show CDR1 as DFQATT and CDR2 as SNEGSKA (reference sequence). The CDR3 is 14 residues long. V lost 6 bases, J lost 7 bases, and 21 bases lay in between. CDR3 in amino acids: CSASQGAGAGEAFF. The CDR3 bases are TGCAGTGCCTCCCAAGGGGCAGGGGCGGGTGAAGCTTTCTTT.

This sequence joins TRBV27 and TRBJ2-5, with D perhaps matching TRBD2 (5 bases). Trimming took off 7 bases at V and 3 bases at J, with 15 bases between the two ends. The CDR3 has 14 amino acids. Germline loops: CDR1 MNHEY, CDR2 SMNVEV (reference sequence). In DNA, the CDR3 is TGTGCCAGCAAGGCCAGCGGAAACGAAGAGACCCAGTACTTC. Its translation: CASKASGNEETQYF.

The V and J genes are TRBV6-5 and TRBJ1-4, with D tentatively TRBD1 (6 bases). Per the germline V gene, CDR1 is MNHEY and CDR2 is SVGAGI. This CDR3 contains 15 residues. V was clipped by 4 bases and J by 3 bases, with 12 bases between them. The CDR3 region is CASSWGGPPNEKLFF. The CDR3 DNA sequence: TGTGCCAGCAGTTGGGGGGGGCCGCCTAATGAAAAACTGTTTTTT.

The J gene is TRBJ1-4, the V gene TRBV24-1; 7 bases line up with TRBD1. The V gene's germline CDR1 is KGHDR and CDR2 SFDVKD. The CDR3 contains 16 residues. V shed 4 bases and J 6 bases; nucleotides not matched to a gene: 10. CDR3 in DNA: TGTGCCACCAGTGACCCTGACAGGGAGGGTCATGAAAAACTGTTTTTT. Translating gives CATSDPDREGHEKLFF.

V is TRBV5-1 and J is TRBJ2-5, with 14 bases identical to TRBD2. This CDR3 has 16 amino acids. With V trimmed by 5 bases and J by 5 bases, 8 bases remained unmatched. Per the germline V gene, CDR1 is SGHRS and CDR2 is YFSETQ. The CDR3 DNA sequence: TGCGCCAGCAGAGAGACTAGCGGGGGGGCAGGGGAGACCCAGTACTTC. Its translation: CASRETSGGAGETQYF.

V gene TRBV29-1 combines with J gene TRBJ2-4, with D possibly being TRBD2 (7 bases). The CDR3 is made up of 12 amino acids. Trimming cost V 5 bases and J 9 bases, with 14 bases left between them. CDR1 is SQVTM, CDR2 ANQGSEA, per germline. In DNA form, the CDR3 reads TGCAGCGTTAAACAGGGAGGGGGCATTCAGTACTTC. Translated: CSVKQGGGIQYF.

This clonotype was counted once. The chain uses TRBV12-3 or TRBV12-4 and TRBJ1-5; D ambiguous. This CDR3 region has 14 residues. V was pared by 3 bases and J by 2 bases, with 8 bases between. CDR3 in amino acids: CASSFGSGNQPQHF. In DNA form, the CDR3 reads TGTGCCAGCAGTTTCGGCAGTGGCAATCAGCCCCAGCATTTT.

This clonotype was recorded only once. The chain combines TRBV6-5 with TRBJ2-5, with TRBD2 identical over 8 bases. CDR3 length equals 17 residues. Germline loops: CDR1 MNHEY, CDR2 SVGAGI. V was pared by 4 bases and J by 6 bases, with 16 bases of the junction left unmatched. The CDR3: CASSWNALRGAGKTQYF. CDR3 coding DNA: TGTGCCAGCAGTTGGAACGCCTTGCGGGGGGCAGGGAAGACCCAGTACTTC.

V is TRBV4-1 and J is TRBJ1-1; D not resolved. Germline CDR1 MGHRA, CDR2 YSYEKL. V lost 4 bases to trimming and J lost 5 bases, with 11 bases between them. The CDR3 has 13 amino acids. The CDR3 nucleotides are TGCGCCAGCAGCCCCTATGGGAGGACTGAAGCTTTCTTT. This translates into CASSPYGRTEAFF.

The gene calls are TRBV4-3 and TRBJ1-2, with D possibly matching TRBD1 (6 bases). CDR1 LGHNA and CDR2 YSLEER come from the germline V gene. The CDR3 runs 14 residues. Trimming left V 1 base short and J 3 bases short, with 9 bases between. The CDR3 DNA reads as TGCGCCAGCAGCCAAGCGGACAGAGACTATGGCTACACCTTC. It codes for CASSQADRDYGYTF.

The J gene is TRBJ1-6, the V gene TRBV12-3 or TRBV12-4; D gene unclear. The CDR3 loop spans 14 amino acids. V was shortened by 3 bases and J by 7 bases, with 10 bases between the two germline ends. DNA for the CDR3: TGTGCCAGCAGTTTGTTGCTCCGCAATTCACCCCTCCACTTT. Protein: CASSLLLRNSPLHF.

The chain couples TRBV4-1 to TRBJ2-3; possible D gene TRBD2, 6 bases. Germline V lookup: CDR1 MGHRA, CDR2 YSYEKL. This CDR3 comprises 14 residues. V was shortened by 5 bases and J by 5 bases, with 14 bases between the two germline ends. The CDR3 coding sequence is TGCGCCAGCAGCAAGATTCTAGCGTTAGATACGCAGTATTTT. Its protein is CASSKILALDTQYF.

The rearrangement links TRBV7-9 to TRBJ1-1; no firm D call. With 5 bases removed from V and 7 bases from J, the gap between germline ends came to 17 bases. Per the germline V gene, CDR1 is SEHNR and CDR2 is FQNEAQ (reference sequence). This CDR3 is 14 amino acids long. CDR3 nucleotides: TGTGCCAGCAGCGTCGAATATGGACGTAATGAAGCTTTCTTT. It specifies CASSVEYGRNEAFF.

The rearrangement uses TRBV30 and TRBJ2-5; no clear D gene. Germline CDR1 is GTSNPN and CDR2 is SVGIG (reference sequence). V lost 1 base to trimming and J lost 5 bases, with 11 bases between them. CDR3 size: 13 residues. Here the CDR3 DNA reads TGTGCCTGGAGTGATGACATTAGGGAGACCCAGTACTTC. Its protein product is CAWSDDIRETQYF.

The chain carries TRBV20-1 and TRBJ2-1; 11 positions match TRBD2. The trim removed 7 bases at V and 1 base at J, leaving 0 bases unmatched. CDR3 length: 13 residues. Germline CDR1 DFQATT, CDR2 SNEGSKA (reference sequence). The chain's CDR3 is CSGTSGSYNEQFF. DNA for the CDR3: TGCAGTGGGACTAGCGGGTCCTACAATGAGCAGTTCTTC.

The V call is TRBV24-1, the J call TRBJ1-2; TRBD1 matches at 8 bases. The V gene end was trimmed by 8 bases and the J gene end by 6 bases; junction bases not matched to a gene: 16. The CDR3 contains 16 residues. Germline CDR1 KGHDR, CDR2 SFDVKD. The DNA for the CDR3 is TGTGCCACCACGTTCCGGACAGGGAATTGGGTAGATGGCTACACCTTC. This sequence encodes CATTFRTGNWVDGYTF.

The gene calls are TRBV12-3 or TRBV12-4 and TRBJ1-1; D is ambiguous. V was shortened by 6 bases and J by 6 bases, with 11 bases between the two germline ends. This CDR3 has 12 amino acids. CDR3 loop: CASSPMGSEAFF. The CDR3 bases are TGTGCCAGCAGCCCCATGGGGTCTGAAGCTTTCTTT.

The J gene is TRBJ2-7, the V gene TRBV4-1, with 12 bases matching TRBD2. This CDR3 region has 16 residues. Looked up from germline, CDR1 is MGHRA and CDR2 is YSYEKL. V shed 1 base and J 4 bases; nucleotides not matched to a gene: 5. This chain's CDR3 is CASSQGRLAGVYEQYF. Written as DNA, the CDR3 is TGCGCCAGCAGCCAAGGACGACTAGCGGGAGTGTACGAGCAGTACTTC.

J is TRBJ2-3 and V is TRBV15; the D gene is possibly TRBD2 (5 bases). The germline gives CDR1 LNHNV, CDR2 YYDKDF (reference sequence). The CDR3 runs to 14 residues. The V gene lost 0 bases and the J gene lost 7 bases, with 11 bases spanning the gap. The CDR3, as DNA: TGTGCCACCAGCAGAGATCGGGATTCGAATACGCAGTATTTT. Its protein is CATSRDRDSNTQYF.

V and J are TRBV3-1 and TRBJ2-1, with D uncertain. Germline lookup yields CDR1 LGHDT and CDR2 YNNKEL (reference sequence). This CDR3 has 17 amino acids. V was cut by 0 bases and J by 10 bases, with 22 bases left in between. The CDR3 coding sequence is TGTGCCAGCAGCCAAGAACTTGACTCCATCAGCAACACAGAGCAGTTCTTC. It yields the protein CASSQELDSISNTEQFF.

V and J are TRBV29-1 and TRBJ2-7; 8 bases are shared with TRBD1. CDR3 length equals 14 residues. Germline V CDR1 and CDR2: SQVTM, ANQGSEA. V shed 3 bases, J shed 4 bases, and the junction held 8 bases outside the gene matches. This CDR3 is CSVDGQGAGYEQYF. The CDR3 coding sequence is TGCAGCGTTGATGGCCAGGGGGCTGGGTACGAGCAGTACTTC.

The V call is TRBV30, the J call TRBJ2-7, with 10 nucleotides matching TRBD1. V lost 3 bases and J lost 3; bases outside the gene matches: 5. The CDR3 consists of 14 residues. CDR1 and CDR2 (germline): GTSNPN, SVGIG (reference sequence). CDR3 sequence reads: CAWSRDRGLYEQYF. Here the CDR3 DNA reads TGTGCCTGGAGCCGGGACAGGGGACTCTACGAGCAGTACTTC.

The chain links TRBV28 to TRBJ2-5, with D uncertain. This CDR3 comprises 15 residues. Trimming cost V 4 bases and J 1 base, with 13 bases left between them. The germline V gene encodes CDR1 MDHEN and CDR2 SYDVKM. The CDR3 reads CASSSPKRSQETQYF. CDR3 sequence (DNA): TGTGCCAGCAGTTCCCCCAAGAGAAGCCAAGAGACCCAGTACTTC.

The CDR3 is CATSGINIQYF. The CDR3 DNA reads as TGTGCCACCAGTGGGATAAACATTCAGTACTTC. The V and J genes are TRBV24-1 and TRBJ2-4; no clear D. Germline V CDR1 and CDR2: KGHDR, SFDVKD. V shed 5 bases and J shed 6 bases, with 4 bases lying between them. This CDR3 spans 11 amino acids.

The chain joins TRBV5-1 to TRBJ2-7; 9 bases fit TRBD1. Germline V CDR1 and CDR2: SGHRS, YFSETQ. With V trimmed by 5 bases and J by 6 bases, 9 bases remained unmatched. There are 14 residues in the CDR3. The CDR3 DNA is TGCGCCAGCAGAGGCGGACAGGGGATGGTCGAGCAGTACTTC. It specifies CASRGGQGMVEQYF.